This T cell receptor beta chain was captured by sequencing in a study of monozygotic twins with inflammatory bowel disease. Comments on this clonotype: Its target is unknown.

Both TCRalpha and TCRbeta cDNA were subjected to two nested PCRs lasting about 15 and 9 cycles. Using the 5' RACE reads, TCRdb records one entry per CDR3 protein without DNA. This sample's table has around 450,000 distinct CDR3 sequences. Points from the study as a whole: For IBD, no single strong associated signal or clonotype was supported.

The CDR3 contains 14 residues. Germline V gene lookup returns CDR1 MGHDK and CDR2 SYGVNS. The chain is built from TRBV25-1 and TRBJ1-2. The receptor was isolated from a human donor with ulcerative colitis or Crohn's disease, or a healthy co-twin of an affected twin (not recorded which). Sequenced sample: blood. The CDR3 here is CASSESVSNYGYTF.